Below, one T cell receptor (beta chain) is given with its context. These data come from a study of blood T cell repertoires in COVID-19. In the study overall: The analysed material was cDNA or gDNA that came from T cells, B-cell-depleted T cells, or PBMCs.

The CDR3 extends over 14 amino acids. V shed 4 bases and J shed 10 bases, with 14 bases lying between them. CDR1 is SGHAT and CDR2 is FQNNGV in the germline V gene. The authors' processing: Nucleated cell number was recorded as an estimate derived from reference gene primer amplification. Libraries were prepared by immunoSEQ multiplex PCR; TCRdb keeps only in-frame clonotypes and omits some of them. The V and J calls and clone size were taken over from that table, and D and trimming were inferred from the DNA. The table records about 210,000 clones, about 87% of them present only once. The source of this sequence is a middle-aged woman with acute COVID-19. J is TRBJ1-6 and V is TRBV11-2; a weak D match, TRBD1 (6 bases). Source material: PBMCs or T cells enriched from blood (not recorded which). The CDR3 DNA reads TGTGCCAGCAGCTACCCGACAGGCTGGTCACCCCTCCACTTT. Amino acids: CASSYPTGWSPLHF.